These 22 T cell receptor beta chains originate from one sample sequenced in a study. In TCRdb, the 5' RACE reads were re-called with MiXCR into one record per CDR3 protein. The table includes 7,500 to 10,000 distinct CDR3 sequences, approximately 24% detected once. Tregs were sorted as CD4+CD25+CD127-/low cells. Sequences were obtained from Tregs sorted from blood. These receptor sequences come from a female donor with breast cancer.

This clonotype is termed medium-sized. The CDR3 protein is CASSPTGRYEQYF. The CDR3 DNA sequence: TGTGCCAGCAGCCCGACAGGACGCTACGAGCAGTACTTC. This chain connects TRBV6-6 to TRBJ2-7; the D gene is possibly TRBD1 (6 bases). The germline gives CDR1 MNHNY, CDR2 SVGAGI (reference sequence). The CDR3 sequence is 13 residues long. Between the trimmed V and J ends, which lost 6 bases and 3 bases, there was a span of 12 bases.

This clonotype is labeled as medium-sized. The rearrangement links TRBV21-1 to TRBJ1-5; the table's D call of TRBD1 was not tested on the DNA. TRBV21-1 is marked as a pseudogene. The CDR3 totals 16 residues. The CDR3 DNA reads TGTGCCAGCAGCAAGAGGGTTGGGGCTAGCAATCAGCCCCAGCATTTT. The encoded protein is CASSKRVGASNQPQHF.

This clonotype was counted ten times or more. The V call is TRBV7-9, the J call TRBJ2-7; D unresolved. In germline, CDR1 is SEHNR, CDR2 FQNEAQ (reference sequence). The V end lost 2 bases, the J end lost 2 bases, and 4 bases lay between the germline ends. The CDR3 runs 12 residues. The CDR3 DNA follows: TGTGCCAGCAGCTTATCCACCTACGAGCAGTACTTC. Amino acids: CASSLSTYEQYF.

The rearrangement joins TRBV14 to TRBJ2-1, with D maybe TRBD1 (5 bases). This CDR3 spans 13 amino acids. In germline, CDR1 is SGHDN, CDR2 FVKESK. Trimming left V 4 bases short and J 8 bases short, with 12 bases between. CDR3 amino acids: CASSRDRGDEQFF. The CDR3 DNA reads TGTGCCAGCAGCCGAGATAGGGGTGATGAGCAGTTCTTC.

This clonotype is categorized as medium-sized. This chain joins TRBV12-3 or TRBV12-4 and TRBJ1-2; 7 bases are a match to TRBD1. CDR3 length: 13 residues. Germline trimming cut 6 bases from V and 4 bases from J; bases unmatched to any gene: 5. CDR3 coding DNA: TGTGCCAGCAGCCCGGGACAGACCTATGGCTACACCTTC. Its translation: CASSPGQTYGYTF.

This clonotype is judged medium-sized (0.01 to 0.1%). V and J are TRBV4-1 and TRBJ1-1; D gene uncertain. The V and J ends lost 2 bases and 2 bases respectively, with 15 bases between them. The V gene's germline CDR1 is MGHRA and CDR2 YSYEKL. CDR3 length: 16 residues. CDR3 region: CASSQSLGVTNTEAFF. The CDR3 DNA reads TGCGCCAGCAGCCAATCCCTGGGAGTTACCAACACTGAAGCTTTCTTT.

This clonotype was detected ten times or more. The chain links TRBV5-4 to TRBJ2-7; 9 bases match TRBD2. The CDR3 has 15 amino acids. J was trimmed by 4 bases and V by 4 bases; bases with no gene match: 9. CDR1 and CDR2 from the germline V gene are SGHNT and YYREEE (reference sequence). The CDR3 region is CASSGDAGGLYEQYF. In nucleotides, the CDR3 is TGTGCCAGCAGCGGTGATGCGGGAGGGCTATACGAGCAGTACTTC.

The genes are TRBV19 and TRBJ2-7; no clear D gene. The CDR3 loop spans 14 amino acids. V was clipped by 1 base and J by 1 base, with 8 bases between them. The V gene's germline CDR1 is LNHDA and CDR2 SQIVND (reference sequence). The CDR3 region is CASSIVGPSYEQYF. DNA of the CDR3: TGTGCCAGTAGTATAGTAGGCCCGTCCTACGAGCAGTACTTC.

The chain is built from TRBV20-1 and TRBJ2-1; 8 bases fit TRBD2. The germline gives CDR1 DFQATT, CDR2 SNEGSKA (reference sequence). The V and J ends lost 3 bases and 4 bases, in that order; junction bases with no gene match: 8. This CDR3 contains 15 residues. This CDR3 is CSASRAAGAYNEQFF. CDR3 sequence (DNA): TGCAGTGCTAGTAGGGCAGCGGGAGCTTACAATGAGCAGTTCTTC.

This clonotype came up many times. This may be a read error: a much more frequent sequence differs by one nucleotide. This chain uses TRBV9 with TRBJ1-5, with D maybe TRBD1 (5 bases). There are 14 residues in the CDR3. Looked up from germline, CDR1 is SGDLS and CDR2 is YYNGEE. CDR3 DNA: TGTGCCGGCAGCGTAGGGGATGGCAATCAGCCCCAGCATTTT. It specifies CAGSVGDGNQPQHF.

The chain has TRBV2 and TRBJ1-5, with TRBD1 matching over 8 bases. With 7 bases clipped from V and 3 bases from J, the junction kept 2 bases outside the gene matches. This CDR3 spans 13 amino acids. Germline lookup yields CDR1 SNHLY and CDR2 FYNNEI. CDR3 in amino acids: CASKGQANQPQHF. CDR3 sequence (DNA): TGTGCCAGCAAGGGACAGGCCAATCAGCCCCAGCATTTT.

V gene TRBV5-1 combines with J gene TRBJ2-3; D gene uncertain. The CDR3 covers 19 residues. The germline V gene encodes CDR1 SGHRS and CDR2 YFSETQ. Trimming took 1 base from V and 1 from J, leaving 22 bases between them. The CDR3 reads CASSLNSARLATGTDTQYF. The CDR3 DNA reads TGCGCCAGCAGCTTGAATTCGGCTAGACTGGCTACGGGCACAGATACGCAGTATTTT.

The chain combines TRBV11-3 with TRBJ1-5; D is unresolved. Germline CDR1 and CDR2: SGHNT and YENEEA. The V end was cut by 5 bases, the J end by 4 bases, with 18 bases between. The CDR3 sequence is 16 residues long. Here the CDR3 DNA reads TGTGCCAGCAGCCCGCGCACGGTCTCTTGGAATCAGCCCCAGCATTTT. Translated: CASSPRTVSWNQPQHF.

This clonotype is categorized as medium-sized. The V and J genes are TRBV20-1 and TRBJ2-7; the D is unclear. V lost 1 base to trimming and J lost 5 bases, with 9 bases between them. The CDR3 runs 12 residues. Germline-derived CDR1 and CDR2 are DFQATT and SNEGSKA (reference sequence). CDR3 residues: CSARAYKDEQYF. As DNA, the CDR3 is TGCAGTGCTAGAGCGTATAAGGACGAGCAGTACTTC.

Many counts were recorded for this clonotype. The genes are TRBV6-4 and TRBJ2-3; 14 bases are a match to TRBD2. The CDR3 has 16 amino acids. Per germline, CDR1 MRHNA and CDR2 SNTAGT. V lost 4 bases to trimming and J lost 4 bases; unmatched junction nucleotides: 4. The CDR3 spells CASSAGLAGGSDTQYF. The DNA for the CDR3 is TGTGCCAGCAGTGCCGGACTAGCGGGAGGCTCAGATACGCAGTATTTT.

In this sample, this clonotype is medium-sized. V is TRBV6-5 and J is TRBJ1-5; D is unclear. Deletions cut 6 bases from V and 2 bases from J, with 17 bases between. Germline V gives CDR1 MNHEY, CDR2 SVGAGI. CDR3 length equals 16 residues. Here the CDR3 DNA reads TGTGCCAGCAGCACCCGTCAACCTCGAGGCAATCAGCCCCAGCATTTT. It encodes CASSTRQPRGNQPQHF.

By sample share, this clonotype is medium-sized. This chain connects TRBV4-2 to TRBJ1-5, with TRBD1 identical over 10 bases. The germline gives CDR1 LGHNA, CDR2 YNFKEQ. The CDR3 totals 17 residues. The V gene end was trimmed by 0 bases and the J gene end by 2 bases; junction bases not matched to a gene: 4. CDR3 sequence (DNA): TGTGCCAGCAGCCAAGATATGGGGACAGGGGGCAATCAGCCCCAGCATTTT. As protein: CASSQDMGTGGNQPQHF.

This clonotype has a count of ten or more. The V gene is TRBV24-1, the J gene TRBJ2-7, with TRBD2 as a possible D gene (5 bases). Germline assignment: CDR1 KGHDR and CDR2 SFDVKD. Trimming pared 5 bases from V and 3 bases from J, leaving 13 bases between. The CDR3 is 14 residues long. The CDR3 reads CATSAGGSNYEQYF. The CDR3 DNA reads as TGTGCCACCAGTGCCGGAGGCAGCAACTACGAGCAGTACTTC.

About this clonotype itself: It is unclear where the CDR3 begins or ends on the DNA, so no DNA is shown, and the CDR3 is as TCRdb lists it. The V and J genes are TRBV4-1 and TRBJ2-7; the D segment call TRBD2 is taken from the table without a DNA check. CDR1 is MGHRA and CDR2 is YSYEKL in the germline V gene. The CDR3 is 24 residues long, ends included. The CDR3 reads CASSQEAQAHYGYTFGSGAYEQYF.

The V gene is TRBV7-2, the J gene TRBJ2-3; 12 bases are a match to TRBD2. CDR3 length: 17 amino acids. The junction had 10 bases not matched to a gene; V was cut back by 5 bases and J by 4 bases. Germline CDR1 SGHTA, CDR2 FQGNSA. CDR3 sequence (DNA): TGTGCCAGCAGCCCAGGACTAGCGGGAAACGGGCCAGATACGCAGTATTTT. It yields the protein CASSPGLAGNGPDTQYF. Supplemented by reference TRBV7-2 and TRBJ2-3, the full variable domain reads GAGVSQSPSNKVTEKGKDVELRCDPISGHTALYWYRQSLGQGLEFLIYFQGNSAPDKSGLPSDRFSAERTGGSVSTLTIQRTQQEDSAVYLCASSPGLAGNGPDTQYFGPGTRLTVL.

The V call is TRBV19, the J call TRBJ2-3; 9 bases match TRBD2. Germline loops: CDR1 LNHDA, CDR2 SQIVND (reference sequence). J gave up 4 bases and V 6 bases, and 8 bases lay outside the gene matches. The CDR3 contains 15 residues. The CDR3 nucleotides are TGTGCCAGTAGAGGGTTAGCGGGAGAGGCAGATACGCAGTATTTT. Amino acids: CASRGLAGEADTQYF. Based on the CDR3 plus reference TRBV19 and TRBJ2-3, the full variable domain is DGGITQSPKYLFRKEGQNVTLSCEQNLNHDAMYWYRQDPGQGLRLIYYSQIVNDFQKGDIAEGYSVSREKKESFPLTVTSAQKNPTAFYLCASRGLAGEADTQYFGPGTRLTVL.

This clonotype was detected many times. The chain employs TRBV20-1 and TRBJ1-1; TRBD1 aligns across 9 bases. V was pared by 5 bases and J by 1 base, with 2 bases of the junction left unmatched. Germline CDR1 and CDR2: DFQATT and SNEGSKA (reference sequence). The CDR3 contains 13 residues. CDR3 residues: CSAGDRENTEAFF. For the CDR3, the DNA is TGCAGTGCTGGGGACAGGGAGAACACTGAAGCTTTCTTT.